Described below is a single T cell receptor beta chain sequence and its context. Its target is unknown. Other DNA sequences in the same sample also yield this CDR3. This CDR3 contains 12 residues. Trimming removed 4 bases from V and 7 bases from J, with 10 bases in between. Germline V gene sequence: CDR1 MNHEY, CDR2 SVGAGI. These data belong to a study of shared clonotypes between healthy human individuals. Measured with immunoSEQ multiplex PCR; TCRdb has only the in-frame clones, and not every one. This sample carries about 2 million clones, roughly 94% of them seen once, and the ten largest clones take 0.9% to 1.3%. Broader study findings: Clonotypes not shared had lower generation probabilities than those common to all four donors.

Naive CD8 cells were CD45RO-negative, positively selected for CCR7, excluding terminally differentiated effector memory CD45RA+ cells. The source material was naive CD8+ T cells sorted from blood. The receptor's source is a man aged 18 to 35 in good health. V and J are TRBV6-5 and TRBJ1-2; D unclear. This CDR3 is CASSSRGGGYTF. The CDR3 nucleotides read TGTGCCAGCAGTTCCCGAGGAGGTGGCTACACCTTC.